This entry lists 4 T cell receptor beta chains sequenced from one sample in a study of blood T cell repertoires in COVID-19. Profiling relied on immunoSEQ multiplex PCR, and the TCRdb table lists in-frame clones only, not all of them. The sample yields 200,000 to 250,000 clones, about nine tenths seen once. Input material: peripheral blood. Source of these receptors: a man aged 25 to 45 with COVID-19, enrolled during active disease.

This chain connects TRBV10-1 to TRBJ2-7, with 7 bases matching TRBD1. This CDR3 has 16 residues. Germline V gene data show CDR1 as WNHNN and CDR2 as SYGVQD (reference sequence). J was trimmed by 0 bases and V by 0 bases; bases with no gene match: 5. The CDR3 loop reads CASSESDRTCSYEQYF. CDR3 DNA sequence: TGCGCCAGCAGTGAGTCGGACAGGACCTGCTCCTACGAGCAGTACTTC.

The genes are TRBV30 and TRBJ2-7; D might be TRBD2 (5 bases). V lost 5 bases, J lost 7 bases, and 9 bases lay in between. In germline, CDR1 is GTSNPN, CDR2 SVGIG (reference sequence). The CDR3 consists of 10 residues. CDR3 nucleotides: TGTGCCTGGGGGCGCGGGGAGCAGTACTTC. This translates into CAWGRGEQYF.

Only a few counts were recorded for this clone. The rearrangement links TRBV24-1 to TRBJ1-2; the match to TRBD1 covers 7 bases. In germline, CDR1 is KGHDR, CDR2 SFDVKD. The CDR3 covers 16 residues. With V trimmed by 4 bases and J by 3 bases, 10 bases remained unmatched. CDR3 amino acids: CATSDRGTGDDYGYTF. The CDR3 DNA reads as TGTGCCACCAGTGACCGAGGTACAGGGGATGACTATGGCTACACCTTC.

The chain is built from TRBV28 and TRBJ1-2; maybe TRBD1 (6 bases). CDR1 MDHEN and CDR2 SYDVKM come from the germline V gene. V shed 6 bases and J shed 4 bases, with 24 bases lying between them. This CDR3 comprises 17 residues. The CDR3 DNA sequence: TGTGCCAGCAGACTCCTCGCGACCCCGGGCAGGGGCTATGGCTACACCTTC. Encoded protein: CASRLLATPGRGYGYTF.